Detailed here is one TCR beta chain. TCRdb's table, derived via immunoSEQ multiplex PCR, lists solely in-frame clones and lacks some. Seen here are around 59,000 clones, around 93% observed once, and the top ten hold approximately 3.8%. This specimen belongs to a study of T cell changes during pregnancy in multiple sclerosis. Trimming took 4 bases from V and 0 from J; bases not matched to a gene: 8. CDR1 and CDR2 from the germline V gene are SGHNT and YYREEE (reference sequence). CDR3 length: 18 residues. The V and J genes are TRBV5-4 and TRBJ2-7; the match to TRBD2 covers 15 bases. The receptor's source is a female donor with multiple sclerosis, enrolled in a pregnancy study. The sample consisted of CD8+ T cells from peripheral blood mononuclear cells, taken in the second trimester of pregnancy. The chain's CDR3 is CASSGPGLAGGSSYEQYF. CDR3 DNA sequence: TGTGCCAGCAGCGGCCCGGGACTAGCGGGGGGTAGCTCCTACGAGCAGTACTTC.